Included here is one T cell receptor beta chain sequence, with context. The CDR3 sequence is 13 residues long. Between the trimmed V and J ends, which lost 1 base and 3 bases, there was a span of 6 bases. Germline CDR1 is SEHNR and CDR2 is FQNEAQ (reference sequence). The data originate from a study of blood T cell repertoires in COVID-19. The repertoire was sequenced with immunoSEQ multiplex PCR; TCRdb's copy has only in-frame clones and lacks some. In the table there are just under 350,000 clones, about 89% of which are singletons. The chain joins TRBV7-9 to TRBJ1-2; D is unclear. The sequenced sample was peripheral blood. This clonotype was obtained from a woman aged 50 to 65 with COVID-19, enrolled during active disease. In DNA form, the CDR3 reads TGTGCCAGCAGCTTAGGGGCTTACTATGGCTACACCTTC. Its protein product is CASSLGAYYGYTF.